These 16 T cell receptor beta chains were all obtained from the same sample, sequenced in a study of glioma-infiltrating T cells after dendritic cell vaccination. The table came from immunoSEQ multiplex PCR; TCRdb's copy has only in-frame clones and leaves some out. This table holds tens of thousands of clones, 85% to 95% found once. Sequenced here: blood, sampled before dendritic cell vaccination. The receptor set was obtained from a human donor with glioblastoma.

The rearrangement links TRBV7-2 to TRBJ2-1; TRBD2 matches 13 bases. After removal of 5 bases from V and 13 bases from J, the junction contained 8 bases not matched to a gene. Germline assignment: CDR1 SGHTA and CDR2 FQGNSA. This CDR3 has 14 amino acids. Here the CDR3 reads CASSPRTSGGGQFF. The CDR3 nucleotides read TGTGCCAGCAGCCCCAGGACTAGCGGGGGAGGCCAGTTCTTC.

This chain joins TRBV7-6 and TRBJ2-1; 9 nucleotides agree with TRBD1. The germline V gene encodes CDR1 SGHVS and CDR2 FNYEAQ. The CDR3 has 14 amino acids. V shed 5 bases and J 9 bases; nucleotides not matched to a gene: 8. The CDR3 DNA reads TGTGCCAGCAGCCCGGGGACAGGGCAGCGTGAGCAGTTCTTC. Residues: CASSPGTGQREQFF.

The chain uses TRBV19 and TRBJ1-4; D is unresolved. V lost 5 bases, J lost 0 bases, and 10 bases lay in between. This CDR3 comprises 15 residues. Germline loops: CDR1 LNHDA, CDR2 SQIVND (reference sequence). Here the CDR3 reads CASSPGITTNEKLFF. For the CDR3, the DNA is TGTGCCAGTAGTCCGGGGATTACAACTAATGAAAAACTGTTTTTT.

The chain carries TRBV18 and TRBJ2-1; 12 nucleotides agree with TRBD1. The germline gives CDR1 KGHSH, CDR2 LQKENI. Unmatched junction bases numbered 9, after V lost 3 bases and J lost 12 bases. The CDR3 runs to 15 residues. The CDR3, as DNA: TGTGCCAGCTCACCGGGACAGGGGGCAGGTTTAGGGCAGTTCTTC. This sequence encodes CASSPGQGAGLGQFF.

V and J are TRBV4-1 and TRBJ2-5; TRBD2 is a possible D gene (6 bases). Trimming removed 0 bases from V and 4 bases from J, with 18 bases in between. CDR1 is MGHRA and CDR2 is YSYEKL in the germline V gene. The CDR3 is 17 residues long. The CDR3 spells CASSQEASWGVGETQYF. CDR3 in DNA: TGCGCCAGCAGCCAAGAGGCAAGTTGGGGGGTCGGAGAGACCCAGTACTTC.

The chain carries TRBV5-4 and TRBJ1-1, with a tentative D call TRBD1 (6 bases). Trimming stripped 0 bases from V and 0 bases from J, with 9 bases between. The CDR3 has 15 residues. Germline loops: CDR1 SGHNT, CDR2 YYREEE (reference sequence). For the CDR3, the DNA is TGTGCCAGCAGCTTGGTTTCAGGGGTGAACACTGAAGCTTTCTTT. This sequence encodes CASSLVSGVNTEAFF.

The chain has TRBV6-6 and TRBJ2-5; 12 nucleotides align to TRBD2. The length of the CDR3 is 14 residues. Germline values: CDR1 MNHNY, CDR2 SVGAGI (reference sequence). The trim removed 2 bases at V and 5 bases at J, leaving 0 bases unmatched. The CDR3 spells CASSYGTSGETQYF. In DNA, the CDR3 is TGTGCCAGCAGTTACGGGACTAGCGGGGAGACCCAGTACTTC.

To note about this clone: The sample holds other DNA sequences that translate to the same CDR3. The chain couples TRBV7-9 to TRBJ1-6; the match to TRBD1 covers 8 bases. CDR1 is SEHNR and CDR2 is FQNEAQ in the germline V gene (reference sequence). V trimming: 6 bases; J trimming: 5 bases; junction bases outside the gene matches: 6. The CDR3 consists of 15 residues. This CDR3 is CASRSTGADNSPLHF. The CDR3 nucleotides read TGTGCCAGCAGGTCGACAGGGGCCGATAATTCACCCCTCCACTTT.

The CDR3 spells CASSSGETEAFF. The CDR3 DNA is TGCGCCAGCAGCTCCGGGGAAACTGAAGCTTTCTTT. The gene calls are TRBV10-1 and TRBJ1-1; D not certain. Per the germline V gene, CDR1 is WNHNN and CDR2 is SYGVQD (reference sequence). There are 12 residues in the CDR3. The V end was cut by 6 bases, the J end by 5 bases, with 10 bases between.

The chain recombines TRBV6-5 with TRBJ1-3; TRBD1 is a possible D gene (5 bases). This CDR3 is 14 amino acids long. Germline assignment: CDR1 MNHEY and CDR2 SVGAGI. V lost 5 bases, J lost 7 bases, and 15 bases lay in between. In nucleotides, the CDR3 is TGTGCCAGCAGTCTCACCCAGGGTTGGAACACCATATATTTT. Translating gives CASSLTQGWNTIYF.

J is TRBJ2-3 and V is TRBV5-3, with TRBD1 matching 9 bases. TRBV5-3 is an ORF, and what it does is uncertain. The J segment lost 7 bases and the V segment lost 3 bases, leaving 6 bases of the junction unmatched. The CDR3 sequence is 14 residues long. The DNA for the CDR3 is TGTGCCAGAAGCTCGGACAGGGGTAGGAATACGCAGTATTTT. This encodes CARSSDRGRNTQYF.

This clone has a single count. J is TRBJ2-5 and V is TRBV5-5; perhaps TRBD1 as D (6 bases). CDR3 length equals 13 residues. CDR1 is SGHKS and CDR2 is YYEKEE in the germline V gene (reference sequence). V lost 0 bases, J lost 11 bases, and 14 bases lay in between. The CDR3 spells CASSLAGVREQYF. CDR3 bases: TGTGCCAGCAGCTTGGCAGGGGTCCGAGAGCAGTACTTC.

The rearrangement links TRBV7-9 to TRBJ2-5; 9 bases fit TRBD2. The CDR3 extends over 16 amino acids. J gave up 4 bases and V 4 bases, and 10 bases lay outside the gene matches. Germline CDR1 and CDR2: SEHNR and FQNEAQ (reference sequence). As DNA, the CDR3 is TGTGCCAGCAGCTCCAGTGGGCGGGGGGGCCTAGAGACCCAGTACTTC. Translation: CASSSSGRGGLETQYF.

The chain links TRBV6-5 to TRBJ2-2, with D possibly TRBD1 on 6 matching bases. The CDR3 runs 13 residues. The germline CDR1 and CDR2 sequences are MNHEY and SVGAGI. Trimming took 5 bases from V and 8 from J, leaving 12 bases between them. CDR3 amino acids: CASSRTGWGELFF. DNA of the CDR3: TGTGCCAGCAGTCGCACAGGGTGGGGGGAGCTGTTTTTT.

The rearrangement joins TRBV7-9 to TRBJ2-5; 9 nucleotides agree with TRBD1. This CDR3 has 14 amino acids. Germline CDR1 is SEHNR and CDR2 is FQNEAQ (reference sequence). Trimming took 5 bases from V and 5 from J; bases not matched to a gene: 6. The CDR3 loop is CASSAGTGWETQYF. For the CDR3, the DNA is TGTGCCAGCAGCGCCGGGACAGGGTGGGAGACCCAGTACTTC. The whole variable domain, remainder taken from reference TRBV7-9 and TRBJ2-5, is DTGVSQNPRHKITKRGQNVTFRCDPISEHNRLYWYRQTLGQGPEFLTYFQNEAQLEKSRLLSDRFSAERPKGSFSTLEIQRTEQGDSAMYLCASSAGTGWETQYFGPGTRLLVL.

The V and J genes are TRBV6-5 and TRBJ2-1, with D tentatively TRBD1 (5 bases). Germline CDR1 MNHEY, CDR2 SVGAGI. The CDR3 length is 13 residues. Trimming removed 6 bases from V and 6 bases from J, with 12 bases in between. The CDR3 DNA reads TGTGCCAGCAGACAGGCTAGGTCCAATGAGCAGTTCTTC. Protein sequence: CASRQARSNEQFF.